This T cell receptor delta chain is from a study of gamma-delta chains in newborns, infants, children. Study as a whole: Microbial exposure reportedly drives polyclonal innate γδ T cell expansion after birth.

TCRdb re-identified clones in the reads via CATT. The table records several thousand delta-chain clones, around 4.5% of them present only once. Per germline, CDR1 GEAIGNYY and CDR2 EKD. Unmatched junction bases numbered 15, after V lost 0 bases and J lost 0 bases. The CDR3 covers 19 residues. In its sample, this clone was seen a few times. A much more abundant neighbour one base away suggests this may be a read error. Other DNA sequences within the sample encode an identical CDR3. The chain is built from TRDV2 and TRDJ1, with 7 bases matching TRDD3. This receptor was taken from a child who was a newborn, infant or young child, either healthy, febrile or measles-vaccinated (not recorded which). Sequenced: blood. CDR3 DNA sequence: TGTGCCTGTGACACCCTAGAGGGGGATTCACGCGGGTACACCGATAAACTCATCTTT. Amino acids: CACDTLEGDSRGYTDKLIF.